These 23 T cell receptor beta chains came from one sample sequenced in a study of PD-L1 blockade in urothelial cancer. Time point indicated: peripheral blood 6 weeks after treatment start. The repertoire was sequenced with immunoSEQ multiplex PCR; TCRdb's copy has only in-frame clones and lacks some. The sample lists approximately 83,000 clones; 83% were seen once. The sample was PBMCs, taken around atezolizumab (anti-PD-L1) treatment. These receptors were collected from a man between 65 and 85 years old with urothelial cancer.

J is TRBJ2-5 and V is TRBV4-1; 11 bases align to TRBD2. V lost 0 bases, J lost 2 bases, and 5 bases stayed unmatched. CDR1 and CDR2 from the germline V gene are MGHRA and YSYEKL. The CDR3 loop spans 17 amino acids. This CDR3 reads CASSQEGLAGGQETQYF. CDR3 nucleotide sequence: TGCGCCAGCAGCCAAGAAGGCCTAGCGGGGGGACAAGAGACCCAGTACTTC.

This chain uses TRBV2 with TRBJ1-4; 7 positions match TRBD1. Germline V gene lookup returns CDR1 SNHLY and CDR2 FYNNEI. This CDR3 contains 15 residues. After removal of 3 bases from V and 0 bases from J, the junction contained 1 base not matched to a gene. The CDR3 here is CASSDRGTTNEKLFF. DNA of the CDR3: TGTGCCAGCAGTGACAGGGGGACAACTAATGAAAAACTGTTTTTT.

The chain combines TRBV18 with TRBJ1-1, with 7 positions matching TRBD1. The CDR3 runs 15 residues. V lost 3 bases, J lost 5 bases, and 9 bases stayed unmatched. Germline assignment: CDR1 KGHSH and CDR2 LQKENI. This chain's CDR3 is CASSPRQGTGTEAFF. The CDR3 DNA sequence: TGTGCCAGCTCACCGAGACAGGGTACGGGGACTGAAGCTTTCTTT.

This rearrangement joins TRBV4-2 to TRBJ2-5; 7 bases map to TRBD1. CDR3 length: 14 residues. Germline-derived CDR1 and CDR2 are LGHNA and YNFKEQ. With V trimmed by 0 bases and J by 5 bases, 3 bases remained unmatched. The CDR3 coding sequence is TGTGCCAGCAGCCAAGATCCAGGGGGTGAGACCCAGTACTTC. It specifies CASSQDPGGETQYF.

DNA for the CDR3: TGTGCCAGCAGCCCGGGACAGGTGAACACTGAAGCTTTCTTT. Its translation: CASSPGQVNTEAFF. V and J are TRBV11-2 and TRBJ1-1; 8 nucleotides align to TRBD1. The CDR3 contains 14 residues. J lost 0 bases, V lost 5 bases, and 2 bases had no gene match. Germline CDR1 and CDR2: SGHAT and FQNNGV.

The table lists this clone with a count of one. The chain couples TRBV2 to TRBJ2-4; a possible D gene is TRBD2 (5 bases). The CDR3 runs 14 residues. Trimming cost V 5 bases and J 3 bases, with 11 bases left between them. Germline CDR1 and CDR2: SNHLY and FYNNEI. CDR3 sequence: CASSLEAGKNIQYF. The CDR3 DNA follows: TGTGCCAGCAGTTTGGAGGCTGGCAAAAACATTCAGTACTTC.

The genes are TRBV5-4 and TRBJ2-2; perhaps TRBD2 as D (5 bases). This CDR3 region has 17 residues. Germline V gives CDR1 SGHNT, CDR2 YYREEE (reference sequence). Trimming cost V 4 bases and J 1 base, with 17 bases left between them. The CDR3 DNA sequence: TGTGCCAGCAGCCCCTCAGAGAGGACTCTGAACACCGGGGAGCTGTTTTTT. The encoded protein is CASSPSERTLNTGELFF. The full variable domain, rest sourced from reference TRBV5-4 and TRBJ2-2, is ETGVTQSPTHLIKTRGQQVTLRCSSQSGHNTVSWYQQALGQGPQFIFQYYREEENGRGNFPPRFSGLQFPNYSSELNVNALELDDSALYLCASSPSERTLNTGELFFGEGSRLTVL.

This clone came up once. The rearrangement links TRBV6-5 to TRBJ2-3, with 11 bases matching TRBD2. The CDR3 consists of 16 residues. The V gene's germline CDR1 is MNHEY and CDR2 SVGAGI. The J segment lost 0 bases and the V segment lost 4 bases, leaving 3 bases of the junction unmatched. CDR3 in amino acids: CASSSRTSGSTDTQYF. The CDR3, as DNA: TGTGCCAGCAGTTCTCGGACTAGCGGGAGCACAGATACGCAGTATTTT.

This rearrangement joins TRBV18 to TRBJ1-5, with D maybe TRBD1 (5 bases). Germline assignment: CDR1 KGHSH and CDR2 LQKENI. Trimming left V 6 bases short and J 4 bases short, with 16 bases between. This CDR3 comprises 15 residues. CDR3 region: CASSILSGLNQPQHF. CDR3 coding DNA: TGTGCCAGCTCTATCTTGTCAGGGTTGAATCAGCCCCAGCATTTT.

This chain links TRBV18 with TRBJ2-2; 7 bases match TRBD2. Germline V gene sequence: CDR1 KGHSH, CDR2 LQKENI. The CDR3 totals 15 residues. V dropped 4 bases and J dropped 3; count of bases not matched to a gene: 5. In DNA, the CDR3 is TGTGCCAGCTCACGCACTAGCGAAGACACCGGGGAGCTGTTTTTT. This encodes CASSRTSEDTGELFF. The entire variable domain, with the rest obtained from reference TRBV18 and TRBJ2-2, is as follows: NAGVMQNPRHLVRRRGQEARLRCSPMKGHSHVYWYRQLPEEGLKFMVYLQKENIIDESGMPKERFSAEFPKEGPSILRIQQVVRGDSAAYFCASSRTSEDTGELFFGEGSRLTVL.

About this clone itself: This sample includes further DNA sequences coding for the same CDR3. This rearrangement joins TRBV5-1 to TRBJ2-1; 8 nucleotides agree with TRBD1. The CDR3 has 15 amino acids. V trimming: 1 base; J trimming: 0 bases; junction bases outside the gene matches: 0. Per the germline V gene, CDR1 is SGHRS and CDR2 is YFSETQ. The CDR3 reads CASSLTGGSYNEQFF. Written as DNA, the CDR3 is TGCGCCAGCAGCTTGACAGGGGGCTCCTACAATGAGCAGTTCTTC.

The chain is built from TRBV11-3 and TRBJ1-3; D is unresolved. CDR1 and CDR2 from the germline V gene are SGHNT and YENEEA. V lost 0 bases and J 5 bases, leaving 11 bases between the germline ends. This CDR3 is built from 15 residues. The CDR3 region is CASSLDGGTRNTIYF. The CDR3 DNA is TGTGCCAGCAGCTTAGACGGAGGAACCAGAAACACCATATATTTT.

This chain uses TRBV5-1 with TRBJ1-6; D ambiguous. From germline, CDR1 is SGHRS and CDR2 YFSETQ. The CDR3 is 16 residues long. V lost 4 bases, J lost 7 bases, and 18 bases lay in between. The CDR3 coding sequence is TGCGCCAGCAGCACCACCGTCTCGGGCGGGAATTCACCCCTCCACTTT. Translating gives CASSTTVSGGNSPLHF.

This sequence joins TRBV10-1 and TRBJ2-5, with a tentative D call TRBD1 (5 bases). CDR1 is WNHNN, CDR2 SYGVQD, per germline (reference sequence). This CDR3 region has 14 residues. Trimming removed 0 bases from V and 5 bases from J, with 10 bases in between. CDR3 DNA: TGCGCCAGCAGTGAGTCGACAGAGGCGGAGACCCAGTACTTC. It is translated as CASSESTEAETQYF.

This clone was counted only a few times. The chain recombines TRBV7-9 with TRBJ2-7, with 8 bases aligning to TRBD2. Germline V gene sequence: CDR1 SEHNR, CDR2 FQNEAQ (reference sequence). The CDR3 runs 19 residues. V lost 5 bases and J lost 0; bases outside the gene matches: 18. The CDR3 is CASSPLELAGAGASYEQYF. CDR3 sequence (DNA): TGTGCCAGCAGCCCTCTCGAGCTAGCGGGCGCGGGGGCCTCCTACGAGCAGTACTTC.

The CDR3 bases are TGTGCCAGCAGTGAATTTAGGAGGGACGGCTACACCTTC. It yields the protein CASSEFRRDGYTF. The gene calls are TRBV6-1 and TRBJ1-2; possible D gene TRBD1, 5 bases. V was shortened by 2 bases and J by 8 bases, with 12 bases between the two germline ends. CDR1 is MNHNS, CDR2 SASEGT, per germline. There are 13 residues in the CDR3.

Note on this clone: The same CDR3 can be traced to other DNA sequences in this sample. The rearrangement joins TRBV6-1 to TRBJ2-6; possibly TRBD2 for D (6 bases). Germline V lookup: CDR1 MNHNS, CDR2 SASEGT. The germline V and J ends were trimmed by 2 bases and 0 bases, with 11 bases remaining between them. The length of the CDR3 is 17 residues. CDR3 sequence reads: CASSELGGGSGANVLTF. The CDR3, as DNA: TGTGCCAGCAGTGAACTGGGGGGTGGCTCTGGGGCCAACGTCCTGACTTTC.

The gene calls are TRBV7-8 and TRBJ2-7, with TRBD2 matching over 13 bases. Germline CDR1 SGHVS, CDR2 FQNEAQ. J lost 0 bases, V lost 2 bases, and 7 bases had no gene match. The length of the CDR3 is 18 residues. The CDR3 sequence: CASSLLVTSGRSSYEQYF. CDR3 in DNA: TGTGCCAGCAGCTTACTTGTGACTAGCGGGAGGAGCTCCTACGAGCAGTACTTC.

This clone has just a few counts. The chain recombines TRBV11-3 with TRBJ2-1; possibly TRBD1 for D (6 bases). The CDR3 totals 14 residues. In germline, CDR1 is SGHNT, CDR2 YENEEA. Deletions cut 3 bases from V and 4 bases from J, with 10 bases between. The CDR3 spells CASSFSGDYNEQFF. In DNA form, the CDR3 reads TGTGCCAGCAGCTTCTCAGGGGATTACAATGAGCAGTTCTTC.

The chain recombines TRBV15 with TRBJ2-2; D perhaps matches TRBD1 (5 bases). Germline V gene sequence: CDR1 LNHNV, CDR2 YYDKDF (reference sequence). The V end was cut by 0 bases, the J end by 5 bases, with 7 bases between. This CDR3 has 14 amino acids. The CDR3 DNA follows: TGTGCCACCAGCAGAGACAGGGCTACCGGGGAGCTGTTTTTT. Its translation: CATSRDRATGELFF.

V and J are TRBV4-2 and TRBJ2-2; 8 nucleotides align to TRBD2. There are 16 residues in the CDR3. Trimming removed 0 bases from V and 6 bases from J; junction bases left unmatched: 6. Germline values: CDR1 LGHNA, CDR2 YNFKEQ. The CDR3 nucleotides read TGTGCCAGCAGCCAAGAAAACGCGGGGGGTGCCGGGGAGCTGTTTTTT. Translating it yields CASSQENAGGAGELFF.

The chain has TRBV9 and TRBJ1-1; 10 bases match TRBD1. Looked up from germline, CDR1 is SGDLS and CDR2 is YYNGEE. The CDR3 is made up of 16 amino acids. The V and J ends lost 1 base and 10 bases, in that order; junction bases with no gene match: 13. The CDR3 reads CASSVSGQGISGGAFF. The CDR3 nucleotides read TGTGCCAGCAGCGTATCGGGACAGGGGATTTCGGGCGGAGCTTTCTTT.

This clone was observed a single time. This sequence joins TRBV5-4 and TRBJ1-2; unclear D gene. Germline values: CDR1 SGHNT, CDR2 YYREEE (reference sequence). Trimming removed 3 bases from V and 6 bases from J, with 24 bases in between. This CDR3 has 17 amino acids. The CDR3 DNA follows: TGTGCCAGCAGCTCACCGCCCCTTAACACCTTGGGCCATGGCTACACCTTC. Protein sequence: CASSSPPLNTLGHGYTF.